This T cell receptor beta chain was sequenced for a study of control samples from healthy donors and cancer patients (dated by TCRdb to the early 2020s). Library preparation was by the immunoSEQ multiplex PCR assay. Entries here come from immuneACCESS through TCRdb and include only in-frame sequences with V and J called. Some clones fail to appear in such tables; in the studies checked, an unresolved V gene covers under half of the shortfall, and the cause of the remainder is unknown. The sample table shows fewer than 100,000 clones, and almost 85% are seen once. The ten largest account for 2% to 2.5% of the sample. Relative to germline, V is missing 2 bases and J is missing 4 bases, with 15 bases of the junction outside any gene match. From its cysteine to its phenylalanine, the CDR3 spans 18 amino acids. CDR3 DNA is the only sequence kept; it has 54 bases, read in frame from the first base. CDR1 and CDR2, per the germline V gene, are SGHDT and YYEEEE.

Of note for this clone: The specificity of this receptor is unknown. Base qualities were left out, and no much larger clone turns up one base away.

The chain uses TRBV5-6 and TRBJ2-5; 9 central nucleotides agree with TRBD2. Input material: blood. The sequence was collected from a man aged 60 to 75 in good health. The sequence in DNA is TGTGCCAGCAGCTTCCGGCCCCCTAGCGGGGCCCCGGGAGAGACCCAGTACTTC. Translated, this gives CASSFRPPSGAPGETQYF. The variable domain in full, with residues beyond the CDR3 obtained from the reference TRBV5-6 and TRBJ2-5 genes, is DAGVTQSPTHLIKTRGQQVTLRCSPKSGHDTVSWYQQALGQGPQFIFQYYEEEERQRGNFPDRFSGHQFPNYSSELNVNALLLGDSALYLCASSFRPPSGAPGETQYFGPGTRLLVL.